These 5 T cell receptor beta chains came from one sample sequenced in a study of T cell changes during pregnancy in multiple sclerosis. Produced via immunoSEQ multiplex PCR; TCRdb's table is partial and in-frame only. The repertoire includes more than 25,000 clones, about 88% of them detected once, and 11% sits in the top ten. This specimen consisted of CD8+ T cells from peripheral blood mononuclear cells, obtained in the third trimester of pregnancy. These receptors originate from a female donor with multiple sclerosis, enrolled in a pregnancy study.

The V gene is TRBV7-2, the J gene TRBJ1-1; D is unresolved. The CDR3 has 13 residues. Germline V lookup: CDR1 SGHTA, CDR2 FQGNSA. Trimming cost V 5 bases and J 0 bases, with 7 bases left between them. The DNA for the CDR3 is TGTGCCAGCAGCCTCCGTTTGAACACTGAAGCTTTCTTT. Translating it yields CASSLRLNTEAFF.

The genes are TRBV27 and TRBJ2-1; perhaps TRBD2 as D (6 bases). The CDR3 is 16 residues long. Looked up from germline, CDR1 is MNHEY and CDR2 is SMNVEV (reference sequence). V was pared by 7 bases and J by 2 bases, with 18 bases between. CDR3 nucleotides: TGTGCCAGCAACCCAATCTCTCGCGGGACCTACAATGAGCAGTTCTTC. Encoded protein: CASNPISRGTYNEQFF.

Worth noting for this clone: One end of the junction fails to match germline, which may point to a read error. The chain uses TRBV6-6 and TRBJ2-2, with 8 positions matching TRBD2. From germline, CDR1 is MNHNY and CDR2 SVGAGI (reference sequence). This CDR3 is built from 15 residues. CDR3 bases: TGTGCCAGCAATTACCCGACTAGCGCAGCCGGGGAGCTGTTTTTT. Translated, it gives CASNYPTSAAGELFF.

V and J are TRBV29-1 and TRBJ2-7, with 8 nucleotides matching TRBD2. Trimming removed 7 bases from V and 2 bases from J; junction bases left unmatched: 4. CDR1 is SQVTM and CDR2 is ANQGSEA in the germline V gene. The CDR3 is 12 amino acids. CDR3 sequence reads: CSAGGGTYEQYF. CDR3 sequence (DNA): TGCAGCGCCGGCGGGGGGACCTACGAGCAGTACTTC.

This clone was picked up a small number of times. The chain couples TRBV2 to TRBJ2-7; the D is unclear. The V gene lost 1 base and the J gene lost 3 bases, with 4 bases spanning the gap. This CDR3 has 12 residues. The germline CDR1 and CDR2 sequences are SNHLY and FYNNEI. In DNA form, the CDR3 reads TGTGCCAGCAGTGAAGTCAGCTACGAGCAGTACTTC. As protein: CASSEVSYEQYF.